These 6 T cell receptor beta chains were sequenced from one sample in a study of tumor and adjacent non-tumor tissue in lung cancer. The library came from three nested PCR rounds adapted from ARM-PCR protocols. TCRdb processed the multiplex PCR reads anew with MiXCR; each CDR3 protein has one entry. The table includes approximately 80,000 distinct CDR3 sequences, approximately 78% detected once. The template was RNA from unsorted bulk tissue. More than 3 cm separated this lung sample from the edge of the tumor. The sequencing sample was made of distant non-tumor lung tissue. These receptors all come from a man in his sixties with non-small cell lung cancer.

This clonotype was seen only a few times. The chain joins TRBV6-5 to TRBJ2-1; D unresolved. V dropped 0 bases and J dropped 1 base, with 13 bases sitting between them. The germline V gene encodes CDR1 MNHEY and CDR2 SVGAGI. The CDR3 is 17 amino acids. CDR3 loop: CASSYSCRPSSYNEQFF. CDR3 DNA: TGTGCCAGCAGTTACTCGTGCAGGCCTAGTTCCTACAATGAGCAGTTCTTC.

On this clonotype: The junction departs from the called germline gene at one end, perhaps through a read error. This chain uses TRBV29-1 with TRBJ1-1, with a possible D match to TRBD1 (5 bases). This CDR3 is 13 amino acids long. Looked up from germline, CDR1 is SQVTM and CDR2 is ANQGSEA. CDR3 amino acids: CSGRKGLNTEAFF. CDR3 nucleotide sequence: TGCAGCGGTAGAAAGGGGCTCAACACTGAAGCTTTCTTC. Filled out from reference TRBV29-1 and TRBJ1-1, the complete variable domain reads SAVISQKPSRDICQRGTSLTIQCQVDSQVTMMFWYRQQPGQSLTLIATANQGSEATYESGFVIDKFPISRPNLTFSTLTVSNMSPEDSSIYLCSGRKGLNTEAFFGQGTRLTVV.

Worth noting for this clonotype: Sequence at one end of the junction differs from germline and may be a read error. CDR3: CSTRLRRRTEAFF. The CDR3 bases are TGCAGTACTAGATTACGTCGGAGGACTGAAGCTTTCTTT. V gene TRBV20-1 combines with J gene TRBJ1-1; D is unresolved. Germline V gives CDR1 DFQATT, CDR2 SNEGSKA (reference sequence). The CDR3 contains 13 residues.

In the case of this clonotype: An end of the junction does not agree with germline; a read error may underlie this. J is TRBJ2-1 and V is TRBV11-1; 13 bases fit TRBD2. Germline CDR1 reads SGHAT; CDR2 reads FQDESV (reference sequence). The CDR3 is 17 amino acids. The CDR3 region has the DNA TGTGCCTGCAGCTTATCGCGACTAGCGGGAGGCAACAATGAGCAGTTCTTC. It yields the protein CACSLSRLAGGNNEQFF.

Details on this clonotype: It may be a read error: a sequence one base away is much more abundant. The chain links TRBV7-8 to TRBJ2-7, with a possible D match to TRBD1 (6 bases). Between the trimmed V and J ends, which lost 5 bases and 11 bases, there was a span of 22 bases. Germline CDR1 and CDR2: SGHVS and FQNEAQ. The CDR3 is made up of 14 amino acids. This CDR3 reads CASSPRHRALQEYF. CDR3 nucleotide sequence: TGTGCCAGCAGCCCGAGGCACAGGGCTCTACAGGAGTACTTC.

Worth noting for this clonotype: Compared with germline, one end of the junction differs, possibly owing to a read error. This chain links TRBV6-5 with TRBJ1-5; D gene unclear. CDR1 and CDR2 from the germline V gene are MNHEY and SVGAGI. The CDR3 runs to 15 residues. CDR3 protein: CASSYILGSNQPHHF. In DNA form, the CDR3 reads TGTGCCAGCAGTTACATACTGGGAAGCAATCAGCCCCATCATTTT.